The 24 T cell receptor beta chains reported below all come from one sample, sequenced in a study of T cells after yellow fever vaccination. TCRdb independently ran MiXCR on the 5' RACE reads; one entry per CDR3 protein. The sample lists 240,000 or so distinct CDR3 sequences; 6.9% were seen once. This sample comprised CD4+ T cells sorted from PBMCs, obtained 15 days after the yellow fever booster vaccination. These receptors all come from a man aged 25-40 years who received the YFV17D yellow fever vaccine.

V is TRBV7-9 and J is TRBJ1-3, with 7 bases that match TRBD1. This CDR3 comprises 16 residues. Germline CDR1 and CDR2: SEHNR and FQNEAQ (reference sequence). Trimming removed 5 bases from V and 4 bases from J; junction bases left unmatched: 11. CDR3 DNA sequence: TGTGCCAGCAGCCCCCCGGACAGGAGATCGGGAAACACCATATATTTT. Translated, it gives CASSPPDRRSGNTIYF.

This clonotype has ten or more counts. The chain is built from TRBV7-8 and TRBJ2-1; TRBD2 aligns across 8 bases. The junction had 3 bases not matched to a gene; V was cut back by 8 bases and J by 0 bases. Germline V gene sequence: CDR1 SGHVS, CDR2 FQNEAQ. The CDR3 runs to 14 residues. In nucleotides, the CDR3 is TGTGCCAGCGTCAGCGGGAGCTCCTACAATGAGCAGTTCTTC. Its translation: CASVSGSSYNEQFF.

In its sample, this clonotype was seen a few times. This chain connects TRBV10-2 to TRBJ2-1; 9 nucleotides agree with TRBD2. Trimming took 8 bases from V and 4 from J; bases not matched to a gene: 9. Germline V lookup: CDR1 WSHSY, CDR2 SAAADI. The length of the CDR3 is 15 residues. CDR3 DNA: TGCGCCAGCGGAAGGCCTAGCGGGAAGTACAATGAGCAGTTCTTC. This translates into CASGRPSGKYNEQFF.

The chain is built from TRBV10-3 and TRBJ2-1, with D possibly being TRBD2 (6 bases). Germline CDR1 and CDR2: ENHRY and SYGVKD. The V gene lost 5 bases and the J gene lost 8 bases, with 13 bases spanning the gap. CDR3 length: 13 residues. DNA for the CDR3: TGTGCCATCAGTTCGCTAGCGACCCATGAGCAGTTCTTC. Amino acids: CAISSLATHEQFF.

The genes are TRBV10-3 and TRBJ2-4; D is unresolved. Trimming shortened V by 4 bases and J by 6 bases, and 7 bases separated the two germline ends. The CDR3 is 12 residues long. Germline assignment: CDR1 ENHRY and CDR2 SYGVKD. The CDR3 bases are TGTGCCATCAGTGGACCAGGAAACATTCAGTACTTC. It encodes CAISGPGNIQYF.

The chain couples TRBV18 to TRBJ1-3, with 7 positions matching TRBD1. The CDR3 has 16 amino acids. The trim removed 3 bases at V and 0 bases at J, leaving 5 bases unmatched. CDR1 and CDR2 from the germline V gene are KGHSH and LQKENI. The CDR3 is CASSPLTGDSGNTIYF. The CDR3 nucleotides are TGTGCCAGCTCACCGCTTACAGGGGACTCTGGAAACACCATATATTTT.

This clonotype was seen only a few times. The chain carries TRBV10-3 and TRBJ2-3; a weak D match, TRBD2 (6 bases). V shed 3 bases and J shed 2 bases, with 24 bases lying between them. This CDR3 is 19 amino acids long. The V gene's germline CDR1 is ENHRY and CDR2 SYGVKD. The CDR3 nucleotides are TGTGCCATCAGTGACCCGCAGGGTAGCGGAGGGGTCTCCACAGATACGCAGTATTTT. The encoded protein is CAISDPQGSGGVSTDTQYF.

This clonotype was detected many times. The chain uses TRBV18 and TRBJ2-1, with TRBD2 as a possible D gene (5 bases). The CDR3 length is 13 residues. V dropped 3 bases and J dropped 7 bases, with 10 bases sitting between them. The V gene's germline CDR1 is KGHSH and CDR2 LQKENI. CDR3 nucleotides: TGTGCCAGCTCACCCGAGGGAAGGAATGAGCAGTTCTTC. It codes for CASSPEGRNEQFF.

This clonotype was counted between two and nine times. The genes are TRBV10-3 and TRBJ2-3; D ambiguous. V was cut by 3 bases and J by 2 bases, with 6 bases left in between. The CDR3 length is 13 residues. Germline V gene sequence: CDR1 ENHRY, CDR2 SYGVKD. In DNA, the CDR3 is TGTGCCATCAGTGACCGTATCACAGATACGCAGTATTTT. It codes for CAISDRITDTQYF.

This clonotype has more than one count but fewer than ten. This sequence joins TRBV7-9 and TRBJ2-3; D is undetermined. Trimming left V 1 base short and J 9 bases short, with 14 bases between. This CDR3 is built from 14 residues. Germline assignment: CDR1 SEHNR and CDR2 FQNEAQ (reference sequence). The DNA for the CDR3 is TGTGCCAGCAGCTTAGACCTGGGCTTCTTGACGCAGTATTTT. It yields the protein CASSLDLGFLTQYF.

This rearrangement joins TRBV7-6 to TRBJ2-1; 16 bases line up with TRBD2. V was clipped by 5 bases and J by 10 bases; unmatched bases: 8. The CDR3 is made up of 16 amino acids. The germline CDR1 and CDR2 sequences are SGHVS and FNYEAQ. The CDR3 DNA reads TGTGCCAGCAGCCTGGGACTAGCGGGGGGGCAGGGGGAGCAGTTCTTC. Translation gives CASSLGLAGGQGEQFF. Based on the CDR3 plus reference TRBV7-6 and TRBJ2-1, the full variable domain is GAGVSQSPRYKVTKRGQDVALRCDPISGHVSLYWYRQALGQGPEFLTYFNYEAQQDKSGLPNDRFSAERPEGSISTLTIQRTEQRDSAMYRCASSLGLAGGQGEQFFGPGTRLTVL.

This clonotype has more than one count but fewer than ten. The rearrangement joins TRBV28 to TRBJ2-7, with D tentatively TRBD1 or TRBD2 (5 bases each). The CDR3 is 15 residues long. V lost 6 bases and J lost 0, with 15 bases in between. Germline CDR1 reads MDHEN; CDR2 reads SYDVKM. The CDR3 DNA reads TGTGCCAGCAGAACCGGGACGGCGAGCTCCTACGAGCAGTACTTC. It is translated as CASRTGTASSYEQYF.

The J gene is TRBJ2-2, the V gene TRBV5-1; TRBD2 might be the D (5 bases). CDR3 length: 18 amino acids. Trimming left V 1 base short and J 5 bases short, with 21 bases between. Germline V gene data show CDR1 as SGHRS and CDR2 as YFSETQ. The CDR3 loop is CASSLMGDNRSGTGELFF. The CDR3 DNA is TGCGCCAGCAGCTTGATGGGAGATAATCGCAGTGGAACCGGGGAGCTGTTTTTT.

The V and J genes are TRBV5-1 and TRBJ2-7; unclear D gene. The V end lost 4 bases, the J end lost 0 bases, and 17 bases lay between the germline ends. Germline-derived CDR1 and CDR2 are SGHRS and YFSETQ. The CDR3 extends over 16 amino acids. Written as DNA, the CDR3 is TGCGCCAGCAGCCCCCTCGCTGGGTCCAACTCCTACGAGCAGTACTTC. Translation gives CASSPLAGSNSYEQYF.

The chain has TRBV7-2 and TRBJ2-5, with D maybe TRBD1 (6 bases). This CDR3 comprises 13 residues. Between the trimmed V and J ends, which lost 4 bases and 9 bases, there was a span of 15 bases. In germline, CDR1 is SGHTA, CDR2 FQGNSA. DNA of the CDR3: TGTGCCAGCAGCTCCACAGGGCTTCGGGCCCAGTACTTC. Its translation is CASSSTGLRAQYF.

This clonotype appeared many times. CDR3 loop: CASSWKGTSGDSGEQYF. DNA of the CDR3: TGCGCCAGCAGCTGGAAGGGAACTAGCGGGGATTCGGGTGAGCAGTACTTC. The chain employs TRBV5-1 and TRBJ2-7, with 10 bases matching TRBD2. The CDR3 is 17 residues long. Per germline, CDR1 SGHRS and CDR2 YFSETQ. J lost 7 bases, V lost 3 bases, and 16 bases had no gene match.

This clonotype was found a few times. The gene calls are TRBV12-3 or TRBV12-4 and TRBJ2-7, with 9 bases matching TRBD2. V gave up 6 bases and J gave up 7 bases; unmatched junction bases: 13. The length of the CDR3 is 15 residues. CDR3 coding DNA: TGTGCCAGCAGGCTTCCGGGACTAGCCCACGGAGAGCAGTACTTC. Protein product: CASRLPGLAHGEQYF.

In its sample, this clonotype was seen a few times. The CDR3: CASSQDSVIGRGDEKLFF. CDR3 in DNA: TGTGCCAGCAGCCAAGATAGCGTGATAGGGCGGGGGGATGAAAAACTGTTTTTT. The V and J genes are TRBV4-2 and TRBJ1-4; tentatively, D is TRBD1 (5 bases). Per the germline V gene, CDR1 is LGHNA and CDR2 is YNFKEQ. V was clipped by 0 bases and J by 6 bases, with 20 bases between them. The CDR3 has 18 amino acids.

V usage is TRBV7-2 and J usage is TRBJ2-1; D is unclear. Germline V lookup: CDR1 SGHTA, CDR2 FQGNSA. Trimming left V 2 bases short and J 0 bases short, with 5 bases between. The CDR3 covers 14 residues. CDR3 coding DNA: TGTGCCAGCAGCTTAACAAGCTCCTACAATGAGCAGTTCTTC. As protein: CASSLTSSYNEQFF.

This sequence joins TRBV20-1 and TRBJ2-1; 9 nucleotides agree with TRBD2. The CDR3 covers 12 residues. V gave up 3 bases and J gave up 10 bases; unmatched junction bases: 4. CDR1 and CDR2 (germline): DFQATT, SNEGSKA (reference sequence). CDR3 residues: CSARELAGEQFF. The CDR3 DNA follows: TGCAGTGCTAGGGAGCTAGCGGGGGAGCAGTTCTTC.

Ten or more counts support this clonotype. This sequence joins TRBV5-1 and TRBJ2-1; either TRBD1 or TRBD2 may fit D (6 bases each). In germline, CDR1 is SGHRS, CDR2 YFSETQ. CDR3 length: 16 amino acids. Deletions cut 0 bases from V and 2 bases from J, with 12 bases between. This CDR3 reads CASSLAGDTTYNEQFF. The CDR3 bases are TGCGCCAGCAGCTTGGCGGGGGACACCACCTACAATGAGCAGTTCTTC.

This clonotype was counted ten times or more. The CDR3 DNA reads as TGCAGTGCGATGCCAAAGCCGGGGGCCTACGAGCAGTACTTC. Amino acids: CSAMPKPGAYEQYF. This chain joins TRBV20-1 and TRBJ2-7; tentatively, D is TRBD2 (6 bases). This CDR3 has 14 amino acids. Trimming shortened V by 6 bases and J by 2 bases, and 17 bases separated the two germline ends. The V gene's germline CDR1 is DFQATT and CDR2 SNEGSKA (reference sequence).

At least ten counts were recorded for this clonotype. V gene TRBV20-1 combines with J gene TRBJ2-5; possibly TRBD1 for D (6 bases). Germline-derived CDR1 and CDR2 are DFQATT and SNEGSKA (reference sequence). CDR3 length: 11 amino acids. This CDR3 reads CTGQLGETQYF. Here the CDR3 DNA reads TGCACAGGACAGCTTGGGGAGACCCAGTACTTC.

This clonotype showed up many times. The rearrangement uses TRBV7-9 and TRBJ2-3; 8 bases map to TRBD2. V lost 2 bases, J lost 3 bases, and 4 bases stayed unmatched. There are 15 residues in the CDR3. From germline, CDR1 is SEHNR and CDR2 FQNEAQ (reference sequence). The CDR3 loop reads CASSLMSGRTDTQYF. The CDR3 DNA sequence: TGTGCCAGCAGCTTAATGAGCGGGAGAACAGATACGCAGTATTTT.